This T cell receptor (beta chain) was identified in a study of Ad26.COV2.S vaccination and SARS-CoV-2 variants. About the study: Doses of Ad26.COV2.S were injected into muscle once or twice, 56 days apart. Study-wide points: Possible underestimation of total T cell responses by the TCR breadth and depth analyses was noted. Among vaccine recipients, spike-specific TCR breadth exceeded that of placebo recipients.

Sequencing was performed with immunoSEQ multiplex PCR; in TCRdb, only in-frame clones are kept and a portion is missing. The repertoire holds 200,000 to 250,000 clones, roughly 90% seen once, with approximately 11% in the top ten. Regarding this clone: Its antigen is as yet unknown.

The V gene lost 2 bases and the J gene lost 2 bases, with 9 bases spanning the gap. Germline V CDR1 and CDR2: SEHNR, FQNEAQ (reference sequence). The CDR3 is 14 amino acids. Treatment denoted: some 20 received Ad26.COV2.S at low or high dose, single or two shots; a few received placebo; per-sample allocation not given. Collection of the samples took place on day 63 after the first injection of vaccine or placebo. Recruitment in Boston yielded a donor of adult age, 18-55 years. Sequences were derived from peripheral blood, sampled in a trial of Ad26.COV2.S vaccine versus placebo. The genes are TRBV7-9 and TRBJ2-5; D tentatively fits TRBD1 or TRBD2 (5 bases each). The receptor was isolated from a person between 18 and 60 years old who received the Ad26.COV2.S COVID-19 vaccine or a placebo. In nucleotides, the CDR3 is TGTGCCAGCAGCTTACGGGGCCTGCAAGAGACCCAGTACTTC. Encoded protein: CASSLRGLQETQYF.